This is a list of T cell receptor beta chains from one sample in a study of blood T cells in healthy people across ages. One entry per CDR3 protein results from TCRdb running MiXCR on the 5' RACE reads. Of around 1,700,000 distinct CDR3 sequences in the sample, 28% were seen once. The sample taken for sequencing was blood. These receptors were taken from a woman aged 25 to 39 in good health. Both conserved end residues are part of each CDR3. A D gene is named only where the DNA matches it firmly. Clone size is given for some rows only: seen once, a few or many times, or a class if the clone is expanded.

v_gene	abundance	d_gene	j_gene	CDR3aa	CDR3nt
TRBV28	.	TRBD1	TRBJ1-5	CASSTPVQGARGQPQHF	TGTGCCAGCAGTACCCCCGTACAGGGGGCACGGGGGCAGCCCCAGCATTTT
TRBV4-1	many	TRBD1	TRBJ2-5	CASSLSRTQGAETQYF	TGCGCCAGCAGCCTATCCAGAACGCAGGGGGCAGAGACCCAGTACTTC
TRBV20-1	.	.	TRBJ1-1	CSASINAGDTEAFF	TGCAGTGCTAGTATTAACGCGGGCGACACTGAAGCTTTCTTT
TRBV7-2	few	TRBD2	TRBJ2-7	CASSLAIAGAEQYF	TGTGCCAGCAGCTTAGCGATCGCGGGAGCCGAGCAGTACTTC
TRBV7-9	.	.	TRBJ2-2	CASSFGDGELFF	TGTGCCAGCAGCTTCGGAGACGGGGAGCTGTTTTTT
TRBV29-1	many	.	TRBJ2-7	CSVYETAYEQYF	TGCAGCGTTTACGAGACAGCCTACGAGCAGTACTTC
TRBV12-3/TRBV12-4	few	.	TRBJ2-1	CTSSLTGVSEQFF	TGTACCAGCAGTTTAACGGGCGTCAGTGAGCAGTTCTTC
TRBV24-1	.	.	TRBJ1-2	CATSAPDWSYGYTF	TGTGCCACCAGTGCCCCGGACTGGAGCTATGGCTACACCTTC
TRBV20-1	.	.	TRBJ1-4	CSARRRGYEKLFF	TGCAGTGCCCGGAGGAGGGGGTACGAAAAACTGTTTTTT
TRBV12-3/TRBV12-4	.	TRBD2	TRBJ2-7	CASSPSGHEQYF	TGTGCCAGCAGCCCTAGCGGCCACGAGCAGTACTTC
TRBV15	.	.	TRBJ1-1	CATSRGAPSEAFF	TGTGCCACCAGCAGAGGGGCTCCCTCAGAAGCTTTCTTT
TRBV20-1	few	.	TRBJ2-1	CSAPDYLQNEQFF	TGCAGTGCCCCGGACTACCTACAGAATGAGCAGTTCTTC
TRBV29-1	few	.	TRBJ2-7	CSVKGGEVAYEQYF	TGCAGCGTGAAGGGGGGGGAAGTCGCCTACGAGCAGTACTTC